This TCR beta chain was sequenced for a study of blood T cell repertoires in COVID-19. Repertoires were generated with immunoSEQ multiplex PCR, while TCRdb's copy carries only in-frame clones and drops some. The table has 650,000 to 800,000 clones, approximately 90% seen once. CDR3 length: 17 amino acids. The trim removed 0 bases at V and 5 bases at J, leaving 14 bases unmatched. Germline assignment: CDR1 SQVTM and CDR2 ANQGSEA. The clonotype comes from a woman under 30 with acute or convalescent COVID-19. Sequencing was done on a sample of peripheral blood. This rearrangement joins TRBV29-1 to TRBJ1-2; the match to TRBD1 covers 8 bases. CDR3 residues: CSVEDLSDRGFNYGYTF. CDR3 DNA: TGCAGCGTTGAAGATCTTTCCGACAGGGGATTTAATTATGGCTACACCTTC.